This T cell receptor beta chain was identified in a study of cytotoxic CD8 clonotypes in ibrutinib-treated CLL. Study information: Once patients had received a median 12 months of treatment, range 6 to 36, response samples were obtained. Regarding the study as a whole: Clonality showed a rise at ibrutinib response that reversed toward baseline at progression. Public clonotypes showed up rarely, and on treatment they shrank or held steady.

This clone was detected once. Its antigen is currently unknown. The germline V gene encodes CDR1 LNHDA and CDR2 SQIVND (reference sequence). This CDR3 is built from 15 residues. V was clipped by 3 bases and J by 5 bases; unmatched bases: 6. Generated by immunoSEQ multiplex PCR, the TCRdb table keeps only in-frame clones and is missing some. The sample has around 150,000 clones, 80% seen once; the top ten hold about 7.6%. The V and J genes are TRBV19 and TRBJ2-2; 7 bases align to TRBD1. The sequence derives from a human donor with chronic lymphocytic leukemia. This specimen was PBMCs, taken after 36 months of ibrutinib treatment. The DNA of the CDR3 is TGTGCCAGTAGTATCGAAGGGGGCCGAACCGGGGAGCTGTTTTTT. Amino acids: CASSIEGGRTGELFF.